The rows below give T cell receptor beta chains drawn from one sample of a study of shared T cell receptors in the human thymus. TCRdb keeps only in-frame clones here, not all; method: immunoSEQ multiplex PCR. The repertoire includes approximately 490,000 clones, about four fifths of them detected once, and about 0.012% sits in the top ten. The sample also formed part of further work on human thymus T cells.

Source material: thymocytes. The receptor set was obtained from a boy less than two years old with a congenital heart defect. Both conserved end residues are part of each CDR3. Each record gives: J gene, CDR3 length, V gene, clone size, D gene, CDR3 DNA, CDR3 protein. D genes are given only for firm matches. Rows may omit the clone size; those that give it use once, few, many or a size class.

J: TRBJ2-1
length: 15
V: TRBV5-4
size: .
D: TRBD2
DNA: TGTGCCAGCAGCTCCGGGACTAGCGGGGGGGGTGAGCAGTTCTTC
CDR3: CASSSGTSGGGEQFF

J: TRBJ1-5
length: 16
V: TRBV4-3
size: .
D: .
DNA: TGCGCCAGCAGCCAAGATTGGGCGGGGGGCAATCAGCCCCAGCATTTT
CDR3: CASSQDWAGGNQPQHF

J: TRBJ2-1
length: 13
V: TRBV27
size: .
D: .
DNA: TGTGCCAGCAGTCGGACGGGAGATTATGAGCAGTTCTTC
CDR3: CASSRTGDYEQFF

J: TRBJ2-7
length: 14
V: TRBV5-4
size: .
D: TRBD1
DNA: TGTGCCAGCAGCCATAACAGGGGAGTCTACGAGCAGTACTTC
CDR3: CASSHNRGVYEQYF

J: TRBJ2-7
length: 18
V: TRBV4-3
size: few
D: TRBD2
DNA: TGCGCCAGCAGCCAAGACACGGTGCTAGCGGGAGAAACCTACGAGCAGTACTTC
CDR3: CASSQDTVLAGETYEQYF

J: TRBJ2-7
length: 14
V: TRBV5-6
size: few
D: TRBD1
DNA: TGTGCCAGCAGCCCGGGACAGGAGGCCTACGAGCAGTACTTC
CDR3: CASSPGQEAYEQYF

J: TRBJ2-4
length: 21
V: TRBV4-2
size: .
D: TRBD2
DNA: TGTGCCAGCAGCCAAGTTTACACTAGCGGGAGTGGGGGGCTAGCCAAAAACATTCAGTACTTC
CDR3: CASSQVYTSGSGGLAKNIQYF

J: TRBJ2-7
length: 11
V: TRBV27
size: .
D: .
DNA: TGTGCCAGCAGATCCCCTCACGAGCAGTACTTC
CDR3: CASRSPHEQYF

J: TRBJ2-5
length: 14
V: TRBV27
size: .
D: .
DNA: TGTGCCAGCAGGCTCTCACAGGGACAAGAGACCCAGTACTTC
CDR3: CASRLSQGQETQYF

J: TRBJ2-7
length: 15
V: TRBV6-5
size: .
D: .
DNA: TGTGCCAGCAGTTACTCGGCGGGCGTGGGCTACGAGCAGTACTTC
CDR3: CASSYSAGVGYEQYF

J: TRBJ1-2
length: 13
V: TRBV18
size: .
D: .
DNA: TGTGCCAGCTCACCAACAGGGAACTATGGCTACACCTTC
CDR3: CASSPTGNYGYTF

J: TRBJ1-5
length: 16
V: TRBV23-1
size: once
D: .
DNA: TGCGCCAGCAGTCAATTTATAGGACAGAGCAATCAGCCCCAGCATTTT
CDR3: CASSQFIGQSNQPQHF

J: TRBJ1-2
length: 14
V: TRBV6-5
size: .
D: .
DNA: TGTGCCAGCACCGAAGGGGCCTTTCACTATGGCTACACCTTC
CDR3: CASTEGAFHYGYTF

J: TRBJ1-2
length: 14
V: TRBV2
size: .
D: TRBD1
DNA: TGTGCCAGCAGCAGGGACAGGCCCCTCTATGGCTACACCTTC
CDR3: CASSRDRPLYGYTF

J: TRBJ2-3
length: 17
V: TRBV11-3
size: few
D: .
DNA: TGTGCCAGCAGCTTAGGGTTCGGAGGGACTAGCACAGATACGCAGTATTTT
CDR3: CASSLGFGGTSTDTQYF

J: TRBJ2-2
length: 16
V: TRBV11-2
size: .
D: TRBD2
DNA: TGTGCCAGCAGGGGGCCAAGCGGGGGGAACACCGGGGAGCTGTTTTTT
CDR3: CASRGPSGGNTGELFF

J: TRBJ1-5
length: 16
V: TRBV6-1
size: .
D: .
DNA: TGTGCCAGCAGTGAAGCGCTTGGCGTCCGAGGCCAGCCCCAGCATTTT
CDR3: CASSEALGVRGQPQHF

J: TRBJ2-7
length: 15
V: TRBV4-3
size: .
D: TRBD2
DNA: TGCGCCAGCAGCACGGGACTAGCGGGAATCGGGGAGCAGTACTTC
CDR3: CASSTGLAGIGEQYF

J: TRBJ2-5
length: 13
V: TRBV28
size: once
D: .
DNA: TGTGCCAGCCATGCACCGGGCCAAGAGACCCAGTACTTC
CDR3: CASHAPGQETQYF

J: TRBJ2-1
length: 15
V: TRBV5-1
size: .
D: TRBD2
DNA: TGCGCCAGCAGCCTCGGACTAGCCTCCTACAATGAGCAGTTCTTC
CDR3: CASSLGLASYNEQFF

J: TRBJ2-1
length: 11
V: TRBV29-1
size: .
D: .
DNA: TGCAGCGTGGTGGAGTGGAATGAGCAGTTCTTC
CDR3: CSVVEWNEQFF

J: TRBJ2-3
length: 17
V: TRBV29-1
size: .
D: TRBD2
DNA: TGCAGCGGTGGGGACTACGGGGGTGGGAGACTCACAGATACGCAGTATTTT
CDR3: CSGGDYGGGRLTDTQYF

J: TRBJ1-4
length: 16
V: TRBV5-6
size: once
D: TRBD1
DNA: TGTGCCAGCAGGTCGGGGAGACAGGGGAAGGGAGGAAAACTGTTTTTT
CDR3: CASRSGRQGKGGKLFF

J: TRBJ1-1
length: 14
V: TRBV9
size: .
D: .
DNA: TGTGCCAGCACCCCCCCGCTACGGGACACTGAAGCTTTCTTT
CDR3: CASTPPLRDTEAFF

J: TRBJ2-3
length: 15
V: TRBV5-4
size: .
D: .
DNA: TGTGCCAGCAGCTTGGGGAGGCGGGGTATGGATACGCAGTATTTT
CDR3: CASSLGRRGMDTQYF

J: TRBJ1-1
length: 16
V: TRBV7-8
size: .
D: TRBD1
DNA: TGTGCCAGCAGCACACTGGGGACAGGTCAGGGCACTGAAGCTTTCTTT
CDR3: CASSTLGTGQGTEAFF

J: TRBJ2-1
length: 15
V: TRBV18
size: .
D: TRBD2
DNA: TGTGCCAGCTCACCTAAACTAGCGGGAGCCAATGAGCAGTTCTTC
CDR3: CASSPKLAGANEQFF